A selection of T cell receptor beta chains follows, all from one sample in a study of PD-1 blockade in classical Hodgkin lymphoma. Assay used: immunoSEQ multiplex PCR; TCRdb lists only in-frame clones, some missing. The sample holds 70,000 or so clones, 93% seen once. The material sequenced was peripheral blood mononuclear cells (PBMCs). Receptor source: a human donor with classical Hodgkin lymphoma. Each CDR3 is given with its conserved first and last residue. A D gene is named only where the DNA matches it firmly. Clone size appears in some rows only: once, few, many, or a class for an expanded clone.

D gene	clone size	V gene	J gene	CDR3 protein	CDR3 DNA
TRBD2	NA	TRBV27	TRBJ2-5	CASSWGLAGGLYF	TGTGCCAGCAGTTGGGGACTAGCGGGGGGCTTGTACTTC
NA	NA	TRBV2	TRBJ2-7	CASRVQGEQYF	TGTGCCAGCAGGGTCCAAGGGGAGCAGTACTTC
NA	NA	TRBV15	TRBJ1-1	CATSRDPTDTEAFF	TGTGCCACCAGCAGAGACCCAACAGACACTGAAGCTTTCTTT
NA	NA	TRBV5-4	TRBJ1-4	CASSFSPGRELFF	TGTGCCAGCAGCTTCTCACCCGGTCGGGAACTGTTTTTT
NA	NA	TRBV5-4	TRBJ1-1	CASSIQGSTEAFF	TGTGCCAGCAGCATACAGGGTAGCACTGAAGCTTTCTTT
NA	few	TRBV9	TRBJ2-2	CASSVESFGELFF	TGTGCCAGCAGCGTAGAGTCTTTCGGGGAGCTGTTTTTT
NA	NA	TRBV11-2	TRBJ2-6	CASSHLREPGANVLTF	TGTGCCAGCAGCCACCTTCGGGAACCTGGGGCCAACGTCCTGACTTTC
TRBD1	once	TRBV6-1	TRBJ1-1	CASSDERWRGLEAFF	TGTGCCAGCAGTGATGAGAGGTGGAGGGGGCTTGAAGCTTTCTTT
NA	once	TRBV9	TRBJ1-1	CASSITRDPNTEAFF	TGTGCCAGCAGCATAACGAGGGACCCAAACACTGAAGCTTTCTTT
NA	NA	TRBV27	TRBJ1-2	CASRQGPLYGYTF	TGTGCCAGCAGACAGGGTCCTCTCTATGGCTACACCTTC
NA	NA	TRBV7-2	TRBJ2-1	CASSLVHEQFF	TGTGCCAGCAGCTTAGTCCATGAGCAGTTCTTC
NA	NA	TRBV7-2	TRBJ2-7	CASSLGTAWEQYF	TGTGCCAGCAGCTTAGGGACCGCCTGGGAGCAGTACTTC
NA	NA	TRBV9	TRBJ1-1	CASSARGLNTEAFF	TGTGCCAGCAGCGCACGGGGATTGAACACTGAAGCTTTCTTT
NA	NA	TRBV28	TRBJ1-5	CASSLIKGNQPQHF	TGTGCCAGCAGTTTAATAAAGGGGAATCAGCCCCAGCATTTT
TRBD1	NA	TRBV4-1	TRBJ1-6	CASSVETGYNSPLHF	TGCGCCAGCAGTGTCGAGACAGGGTATAATTCACCCCTCCACTTT
TRBD2	NA	TRBV7-8	TRBJ2-5	CASSLDPQLAARGTQYF	TGTGCCAGCAGCTTAGACCCACAACTAGCGGCTAGGGGGACCCAGTACTTC